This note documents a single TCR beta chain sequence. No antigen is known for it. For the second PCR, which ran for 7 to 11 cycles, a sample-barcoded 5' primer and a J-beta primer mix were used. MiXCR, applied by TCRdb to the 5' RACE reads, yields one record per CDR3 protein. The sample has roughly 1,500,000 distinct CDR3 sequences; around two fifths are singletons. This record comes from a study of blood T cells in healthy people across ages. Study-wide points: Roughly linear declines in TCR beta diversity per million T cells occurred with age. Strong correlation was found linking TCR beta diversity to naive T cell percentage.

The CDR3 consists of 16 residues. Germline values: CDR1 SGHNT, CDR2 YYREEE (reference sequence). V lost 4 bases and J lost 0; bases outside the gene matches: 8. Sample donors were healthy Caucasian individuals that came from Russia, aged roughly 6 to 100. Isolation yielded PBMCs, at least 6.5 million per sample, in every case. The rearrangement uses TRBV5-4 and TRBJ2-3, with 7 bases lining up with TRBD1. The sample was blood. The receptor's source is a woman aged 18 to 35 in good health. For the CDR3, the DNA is TGTGCCAGCAGCCCGAACAGGGGACCTAGCACAGATACGCAGTATTTT. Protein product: CASSPNRGPSTDTQYF.